This T cell receptor (beta chain) is from a study of technical replicates of blood from a few donors. This clone has only a few counts. The CDR3 has 15 amino acids. Germline CDR1 SGHTA, CDR2 FQGNSA. V was trimmed by 4 bases and J by 3 bases, leaving 16 bases between them. Measured with immunoSEQ multiplex PCR; TCRdb has only the in-frame clones, and not every one. The repertoire holds tens of thousands of clones, with approximately 94% as singletons. Sequencing was performed on T cells isolated from PBMCs. This chain links TRBV7-2 with TRBJ2-7, with D possibly being TRBD1 (5 bases). The sequence was obtained from a human donor in good health. The CDR3 sequence is CASSSTGSSYYEQYF. For the CDR3, the DNA is TGTGCCAGCAGCTCCACAGGTAGCTCTTACTACGAGCAGTACTTC.